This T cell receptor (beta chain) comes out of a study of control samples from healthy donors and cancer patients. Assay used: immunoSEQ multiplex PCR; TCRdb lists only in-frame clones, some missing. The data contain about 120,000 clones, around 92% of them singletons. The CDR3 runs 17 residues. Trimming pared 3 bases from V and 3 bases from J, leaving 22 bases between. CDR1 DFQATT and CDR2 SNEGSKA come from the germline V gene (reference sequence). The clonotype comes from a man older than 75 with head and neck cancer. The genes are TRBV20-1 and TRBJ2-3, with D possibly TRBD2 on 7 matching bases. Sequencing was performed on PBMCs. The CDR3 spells CSASSPWGGRRTDTQYF. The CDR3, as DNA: TGCAGTGCTAGTTCCCCCTGGGGGGGCCGACGGACAGATACGCAGTATTTT.